This T cell receptor beta chain was captured by sequencing in a study of blood T cell repertoires in COVID-19 (dated by TCRdb to about 2020). Turning to the overall study: The collaborator samples originated in the United States, Italy and Spain and spanned the acute and convalescent phases of COVID-19. The prospective study material was composed of cDNA or gDNA derived from T cells, B-cell-depleted T cells, or PBMCs. Subjects who had been exposed to COVID-19, were actively infected with it, or had recovered from it provided the deeply sampled blood TCRbeta repertoires that made up the dataset. A freely available public database, intended as a resource for researchers studying the immune response to SARS-CoV-2, is where the repertoires were released. Samples came from the ongoing ImmuneRACE study (first 160 participants) plus 1,254 subjects from 6 global collaborators. The sample metadata nearly always contained a de-identified subject ID, COVID-19 status, age in years and sex. HLA class I and class II types, where available, came from metadata supplied by the sample provider rather than from assay-based typing.

From its cysteine to its phenylalanine, the CDR3 spans 17 amino acids. Kept here is only the CDR3 DNA, which spans 51 bases and is read in frame from base 1. V has 3 bases trimmed and J has 2 bases trimmed; junction bases matching no gene number 13. CDR1 KGHSH and CDR2 LQKENI were looked up in the germline V gene. Study-wide conclusions, independent of this receptor: Clinical and demographic metadata were provided uncurated, with the amount varying by source and participant.

For this clone: It has no known antigen specificity. Within one base of it there is no much larger clone, and no base qualities were kept.

Whole blood was collected in K2EDTA tubes by collaborating institutions according to the institutions' own protocols. For TCRbeta analysis, collaborators shipped samples in one of three forms: frozen whole blood, isolated PBMCs, or DNA extracted from either of those sample types. TCRbeta CDR3 regions were amplified from genomic DNA by means of the immunoSEQ Assay, a bias-controlled multiplex PCR. Per the source publication's procedure: Within the assay, amplification of reference gene primers was used to estimate how many nucleated cells each sample contained. To quantify the absolute abundance of each unique TCRbeta CDR3 rearrangement, sequence reads were collapsed and filtered. For each sample, productive Simpson clonality was calculated as the square root of Simpson's diversity index across productive rearrangements. TCRdb retrieved this table from immuneACCESS and kept in-frame rearrangements only. Not all clones are present; in checked studies, unresolved V genes account for under half, and no reason is known for the remainder. Clone size and the V and J calls come from that table; the DNA yielded D and trimming. This sample is represented by 84,000 or so clones; 70% to 90% of them were singletons. The ten largest clones take up 5% to 5.5% of the sample.

The sequencing sample was made of peripheral blood. This clonotype was sampled from a man between 60 and 75 years old with acute or convalescent COVID-19. The sequence links TRBV18 to TRBJ2-7; 7 nucleotides in the junction match TRBD1. The CDR3 region has the sequence CASSPGTASRRTYEQYF. The base sequence is TGTGCCAGCTCACCCGGGACAGCCAGCCGCAGAACCTACGAGCAGTACTTC.